This T cell receptor beta chain was retrieved from a study of blood T cell repertoires in COVID-19 (dated by TCRdb to between 2020 and 2021). With regard to the full study: Samples from collaborators originated in the United States, Italy and Spain and spanned both the acute and convalescent phases of COVID-19. The material from the prospective study consisted of cDNA or gDNA derived from T cells, B-cell-depleted T cells, or PBMCs. The dataset comprised deeply sampled blood TCRbeta repertoires from subjects exposed to, actively infected with, or recovered from COVID-19. A freely available public database, intended as a resource for researchers studying the immune response to SARS-CoV-2, is where the repertoires were released. The samples were drawn from the first 160 participants of the ongoing ImmuneRACE study and from over 950 subjects provided by 6 global collaborators. A de-identified subject ID, COVID-19 status, age in years and sex were almost always included in the sample metadata. Where available, HLA class I and class II types were obtained from metadata supplied by the sample provider rather than from assay-based typing. The paper as a whole reports these results and caveats: How much clinical and demographic metadata was included differed by source and by participant, and the metadata was provided uncurated.

In the germline V gene, CDR1 corresponds to SGHTA and CDR2 to FQGNSA. From the cysteine through the phenylalanine, the CDR3 covers 14 amino acids. The entry retains the CDR3 DNA only, 42 bases that are in frame from base 1. The trim is 1 base for V and 3 bases for J, with a gap of 7 bases between the germline ends. At one collaborating source in Seattle, patients were enrolled during active infection and were followed longitudinally through the course of disease. Whole blood was collected in K2EDTA tubes by collaborating institutions according to the institutions' own protocols. For TCRbeta analysis, collaborator samples were shipped as frozen whole blood, as isolated PBMCs, or as DNA extracted from either sample type. The immunoSEQ Assay, a bias-controlled multiplex PCR, was used to amplify TCRbeta CDR3 regions from genomic DNA. The authors' pipeline ran thus. Within the assay, amplification of reference gene primers was used to estimate how many nucleated cells each sample contained. To quantify the absolute abundance of each unique TCRbeta CDR3 rearrangement, sequence reads were collapsed and filtered. For each sample, productive Simpson clonality was calculated as the square root of Simpson's diversity index over productive rearrangements. Entries here come from immuneACCESS through TCRdb and include only in-frame sequences with V and J called. Some clones fail to appear in such tables; in the studies checked, an unresolved V gene covers under half of the shortfall, and the cause of the remainder is unknown. That table gives V, J and clone size, and the DNA gave D and trimming. This sample is represented by 300,000 to 350,000 clones; over 80% of them were singletons. Of the sample, approximately 9.4% falls within the top ten clones.

As regards this clone: Its specific antigen is unknown. Base qualities are not provided; no much larger clone lies one nucleotide away.

Sequences were obtained from peripheral blood. In this chain, TRBV7-2 is recombined with TRBJ1-3; the D gene identity is not certain. This receptor was taken from a man aged 25 to 40 with COVID-19, enrolled during active disease. The CDR3 protein sequence reads: CASSLGAGGNTIYF. The nucleotides are TGTGCCAGCAGCTTAGGGGCCGGTGGAAACACCATATATTTT.